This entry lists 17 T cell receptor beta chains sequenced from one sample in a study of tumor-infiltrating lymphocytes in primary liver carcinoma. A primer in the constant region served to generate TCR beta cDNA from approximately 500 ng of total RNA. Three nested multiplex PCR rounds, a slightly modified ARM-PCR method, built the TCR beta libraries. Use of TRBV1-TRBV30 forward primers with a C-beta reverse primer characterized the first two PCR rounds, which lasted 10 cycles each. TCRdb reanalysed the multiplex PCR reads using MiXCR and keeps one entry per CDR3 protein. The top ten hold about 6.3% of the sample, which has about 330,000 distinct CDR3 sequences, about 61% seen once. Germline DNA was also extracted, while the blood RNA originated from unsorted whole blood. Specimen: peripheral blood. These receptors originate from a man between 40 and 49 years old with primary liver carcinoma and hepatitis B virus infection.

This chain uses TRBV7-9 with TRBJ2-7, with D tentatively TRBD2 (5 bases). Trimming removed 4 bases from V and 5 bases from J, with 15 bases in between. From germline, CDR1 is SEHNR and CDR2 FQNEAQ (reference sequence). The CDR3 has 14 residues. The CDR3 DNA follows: TGTGCCAGCAGCTCTAAACTAGTAGTCCACGAGCAGTACTTC. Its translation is CASSSKLVVHEQYF.

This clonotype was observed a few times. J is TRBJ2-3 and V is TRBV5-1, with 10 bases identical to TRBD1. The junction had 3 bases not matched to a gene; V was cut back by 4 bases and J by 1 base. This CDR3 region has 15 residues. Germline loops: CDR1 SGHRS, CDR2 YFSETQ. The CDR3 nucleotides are TGCGCCAGCAGCGACGACAGGGGGCGCACAGATACGCAGTATTTT. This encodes CASSDDRGRTDTQYF.

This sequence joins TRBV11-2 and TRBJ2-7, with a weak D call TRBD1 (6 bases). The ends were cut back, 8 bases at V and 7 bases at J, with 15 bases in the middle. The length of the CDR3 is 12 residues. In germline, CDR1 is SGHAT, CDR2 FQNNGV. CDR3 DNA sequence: TGTGCCAGCGCCTTACAGGGTATTGAGCAGTACTTC. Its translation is CASALQGIEQYF.

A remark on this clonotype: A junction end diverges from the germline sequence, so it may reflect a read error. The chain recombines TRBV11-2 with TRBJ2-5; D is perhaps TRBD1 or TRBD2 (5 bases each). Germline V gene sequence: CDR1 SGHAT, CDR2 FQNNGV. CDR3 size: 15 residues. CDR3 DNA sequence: TGTGCCAGCAGCTTAGCGGGGCAGTCCCAAGAGACCCAGTGCTTC. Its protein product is CASSLAGQSQETQCF.

The CDR3 DNA reads TGTGCCAGCAGTTTCGGGAGTAGCGAGGAGACCCAGTACTTC. Its translation: CASSFGSSEETQYF. The rearrangement links TRBV28 to TRBJ2-5; possibly TRBD2 for D (6 bases). V was trimmed by 3 bases and J by 5 bases, leaving 13 bases between them. This CDR3 is built from 14 residues. Germline V gene data show CDR1 as MDHEN and CDR2 as SYDVKM.

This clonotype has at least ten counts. The chain's CDR3 is CASREHENYGYTF. DNA of the CDR3: TGTGCCAGTAGAGAACACGAGAACTATGGCTACACCTTC. V gene TRBV5-6 combines with J gene TRBJ1-2; D is undetermined. Germline CDR1 SGHDT, CDR2 YYEEEE. Trimming cost V 8 bases and J 2 bases, with 13 bases left between them. CDR3 size: 13 residues.

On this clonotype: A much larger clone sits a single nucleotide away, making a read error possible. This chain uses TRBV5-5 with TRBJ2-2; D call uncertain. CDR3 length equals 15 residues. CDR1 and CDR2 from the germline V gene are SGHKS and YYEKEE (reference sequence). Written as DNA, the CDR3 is TGTGCCAGCATCTTGGGTGCGGTCGGCACCGGGGAGCTGTTTTTT. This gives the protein CASILGAVGTGELFF.

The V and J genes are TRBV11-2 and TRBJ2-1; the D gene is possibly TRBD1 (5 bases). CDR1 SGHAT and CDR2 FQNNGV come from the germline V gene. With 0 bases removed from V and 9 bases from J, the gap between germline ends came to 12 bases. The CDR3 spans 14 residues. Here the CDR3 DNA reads TGTGCCAGCAGCTTAGATCAGGGTCGGAGTGAGCAGTTCTTC. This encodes CASSLDQGRSEQFF.

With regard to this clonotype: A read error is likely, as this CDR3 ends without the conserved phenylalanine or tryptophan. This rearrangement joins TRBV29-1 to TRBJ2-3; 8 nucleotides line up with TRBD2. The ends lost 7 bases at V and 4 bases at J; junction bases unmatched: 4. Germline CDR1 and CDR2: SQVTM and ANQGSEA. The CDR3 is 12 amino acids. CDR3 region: CSGDGGADTQYY. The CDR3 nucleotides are TGCAGCGGGGACGGGGGGGCAGATACGCAGTATTAT.

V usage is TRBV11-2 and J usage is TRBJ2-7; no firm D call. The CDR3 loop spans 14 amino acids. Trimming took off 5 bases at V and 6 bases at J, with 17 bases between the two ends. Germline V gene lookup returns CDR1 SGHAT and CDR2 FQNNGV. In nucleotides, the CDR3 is TGTGCCAGCAGCCGGCCCATGAAACCCTCCGAGCAGTACTTC. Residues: CASSRPMKPSEQYF.

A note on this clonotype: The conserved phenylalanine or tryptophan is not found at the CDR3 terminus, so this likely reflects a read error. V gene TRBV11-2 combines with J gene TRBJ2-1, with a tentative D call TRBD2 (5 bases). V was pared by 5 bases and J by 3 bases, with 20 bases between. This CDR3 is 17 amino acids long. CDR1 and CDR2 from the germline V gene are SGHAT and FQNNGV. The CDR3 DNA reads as TGTGCCAGCAGCCAAGCAGTCGGGGAGCCAGTCTACAATGAGCAGTTCCTC. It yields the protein CASSQAVGEPVYNEQFL.

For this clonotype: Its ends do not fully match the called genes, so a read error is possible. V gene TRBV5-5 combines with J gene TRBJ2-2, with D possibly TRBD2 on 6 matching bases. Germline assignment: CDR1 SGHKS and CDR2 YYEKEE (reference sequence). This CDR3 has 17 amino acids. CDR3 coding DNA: TGTGCCAGCAGCAGAGGGACGGGGGAGCGGCGGACCGGGGACCTGTTTTTT. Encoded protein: CASSRGTGERRTGDLFF.

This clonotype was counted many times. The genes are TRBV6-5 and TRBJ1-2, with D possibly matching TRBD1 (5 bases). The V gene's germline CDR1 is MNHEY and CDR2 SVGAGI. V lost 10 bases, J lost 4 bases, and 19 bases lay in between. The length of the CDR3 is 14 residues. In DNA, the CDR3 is TGTGCCACCTCCTGGGGGAGGGACCTCTATGGCTACACCTTC. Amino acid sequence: CATSWGRDLYGYTF.

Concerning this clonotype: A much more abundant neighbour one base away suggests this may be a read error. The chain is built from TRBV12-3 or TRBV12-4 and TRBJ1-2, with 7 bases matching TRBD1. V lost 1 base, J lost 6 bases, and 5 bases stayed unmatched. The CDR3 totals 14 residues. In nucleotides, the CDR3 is TGTGCCAGCAGTTTAGGGGGACAGAGCAATGGCTACACCTTC. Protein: CASSLGGQSNGYTF.

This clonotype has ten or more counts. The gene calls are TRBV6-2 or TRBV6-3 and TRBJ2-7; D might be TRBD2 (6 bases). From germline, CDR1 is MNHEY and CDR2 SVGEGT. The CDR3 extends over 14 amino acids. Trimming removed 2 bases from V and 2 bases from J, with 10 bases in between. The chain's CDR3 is CASSYGGVAYEQYF. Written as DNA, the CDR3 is TGTGCCAGCAGTTACGGAGGGGTTGCCTACGAGCAGTACTTC.

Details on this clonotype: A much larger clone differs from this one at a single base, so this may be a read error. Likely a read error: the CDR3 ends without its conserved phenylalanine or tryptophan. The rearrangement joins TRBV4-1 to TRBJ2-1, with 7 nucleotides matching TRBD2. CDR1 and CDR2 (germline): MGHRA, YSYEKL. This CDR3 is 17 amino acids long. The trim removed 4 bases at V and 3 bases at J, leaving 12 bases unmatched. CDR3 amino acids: CASSLLPFERDYNEQFS. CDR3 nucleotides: TGCGCCAGCAGCCTACTGCCCTTTGAGCGGGACTACAATGAGCAGTTCTCC.

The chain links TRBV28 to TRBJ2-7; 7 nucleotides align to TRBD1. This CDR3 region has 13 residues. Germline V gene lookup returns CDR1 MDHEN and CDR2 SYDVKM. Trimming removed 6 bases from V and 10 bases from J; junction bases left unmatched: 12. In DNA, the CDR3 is TGTGCCAGCAGCGTAATACTAGGGGGCGAACAGTACTTC. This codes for CASSVILGGEQYF.